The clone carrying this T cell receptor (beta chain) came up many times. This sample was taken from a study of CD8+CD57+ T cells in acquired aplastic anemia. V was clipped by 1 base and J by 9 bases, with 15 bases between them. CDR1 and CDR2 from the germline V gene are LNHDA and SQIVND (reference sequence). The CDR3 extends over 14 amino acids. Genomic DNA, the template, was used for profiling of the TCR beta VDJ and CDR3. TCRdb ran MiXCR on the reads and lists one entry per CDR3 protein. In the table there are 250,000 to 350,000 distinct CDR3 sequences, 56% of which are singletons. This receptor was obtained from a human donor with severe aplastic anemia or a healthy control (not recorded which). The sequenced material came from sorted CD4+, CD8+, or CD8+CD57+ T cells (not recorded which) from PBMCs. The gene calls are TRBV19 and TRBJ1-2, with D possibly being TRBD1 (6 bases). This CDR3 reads CASSIGGRGVSYTF. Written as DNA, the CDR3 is TGTGCCAGTAGTATAGGTGGCAGGGGCGTGAGCTACACCTTC.